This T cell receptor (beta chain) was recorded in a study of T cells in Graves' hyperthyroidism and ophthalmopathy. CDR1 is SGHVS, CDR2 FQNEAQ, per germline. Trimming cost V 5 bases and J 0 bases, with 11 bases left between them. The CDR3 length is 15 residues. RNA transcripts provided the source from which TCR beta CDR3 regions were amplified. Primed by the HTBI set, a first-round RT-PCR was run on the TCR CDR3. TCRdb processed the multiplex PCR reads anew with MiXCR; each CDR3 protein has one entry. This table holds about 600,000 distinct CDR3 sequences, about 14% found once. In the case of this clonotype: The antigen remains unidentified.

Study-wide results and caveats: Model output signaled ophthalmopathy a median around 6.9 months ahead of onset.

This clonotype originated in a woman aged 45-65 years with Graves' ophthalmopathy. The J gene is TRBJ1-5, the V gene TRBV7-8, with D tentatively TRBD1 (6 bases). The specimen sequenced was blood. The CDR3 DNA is TGTGCCAGCAGCGCAGAGGGACATAGCAATCAGCCCCAGCATTTT. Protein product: CASSAEGHSNQPQHF.